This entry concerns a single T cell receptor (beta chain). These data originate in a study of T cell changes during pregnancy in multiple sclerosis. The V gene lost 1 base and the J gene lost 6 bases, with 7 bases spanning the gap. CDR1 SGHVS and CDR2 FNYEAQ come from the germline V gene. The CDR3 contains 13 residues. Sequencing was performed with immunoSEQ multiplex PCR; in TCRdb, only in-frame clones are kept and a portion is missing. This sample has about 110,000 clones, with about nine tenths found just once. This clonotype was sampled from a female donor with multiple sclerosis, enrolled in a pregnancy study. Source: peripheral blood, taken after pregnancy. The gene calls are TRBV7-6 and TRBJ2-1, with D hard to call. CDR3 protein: CASSLGHLNEQFF. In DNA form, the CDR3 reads TGTGCCAGCAGCTTAGGACATCTCAATGAGCAGTTCTTC.